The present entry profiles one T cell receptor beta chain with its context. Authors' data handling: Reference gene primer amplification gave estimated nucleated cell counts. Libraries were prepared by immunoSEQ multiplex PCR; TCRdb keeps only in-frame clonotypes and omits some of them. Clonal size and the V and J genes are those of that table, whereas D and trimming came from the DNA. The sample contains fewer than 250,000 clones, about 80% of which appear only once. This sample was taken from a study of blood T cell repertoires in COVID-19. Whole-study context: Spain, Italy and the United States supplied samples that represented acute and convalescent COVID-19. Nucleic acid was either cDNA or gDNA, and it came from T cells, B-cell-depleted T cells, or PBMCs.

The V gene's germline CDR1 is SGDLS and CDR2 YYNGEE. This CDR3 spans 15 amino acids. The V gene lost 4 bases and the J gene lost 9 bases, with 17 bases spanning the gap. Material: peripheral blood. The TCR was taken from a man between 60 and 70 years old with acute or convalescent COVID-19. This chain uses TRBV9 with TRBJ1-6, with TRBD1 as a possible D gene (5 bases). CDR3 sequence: CASSPRQTPGSPLHF. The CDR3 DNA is TGTGCCAGCAGCCCTCGACAGACTCCCGGTTCACCCCTCCACTTT.